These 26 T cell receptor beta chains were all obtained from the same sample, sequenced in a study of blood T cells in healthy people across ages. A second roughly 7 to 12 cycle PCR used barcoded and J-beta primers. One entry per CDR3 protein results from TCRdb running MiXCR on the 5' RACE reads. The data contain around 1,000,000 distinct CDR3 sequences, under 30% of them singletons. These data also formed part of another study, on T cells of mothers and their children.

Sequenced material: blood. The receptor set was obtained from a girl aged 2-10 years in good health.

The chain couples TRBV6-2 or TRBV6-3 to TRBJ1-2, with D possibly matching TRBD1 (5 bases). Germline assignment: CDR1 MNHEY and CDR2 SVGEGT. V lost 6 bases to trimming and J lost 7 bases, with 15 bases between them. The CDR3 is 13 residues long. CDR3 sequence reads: CASRRGRDGGYTF. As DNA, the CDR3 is TGTGCCAGCAGACGGGGCAGGGACGGTGGCTACACCTTC.

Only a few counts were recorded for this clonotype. The CDR3: CASSSRSSEGNEQFF. The CDR3 bases are TGTGCCAGCAGCTCTAGGAGTTCTGAGGGCAATGAGCAGTTCTTC. The chain recombines TRBV7-8 with TRBJ2-1; TRBD2 might be the D (5 bases). With 4 bases removed from V and 6 bases from J, the gap between germline ends came to 16 bases. The CDR3 contains 15 residues. Germline V gene lookup returns CDR1 SGHVS and CDR2 FQNEAQ.

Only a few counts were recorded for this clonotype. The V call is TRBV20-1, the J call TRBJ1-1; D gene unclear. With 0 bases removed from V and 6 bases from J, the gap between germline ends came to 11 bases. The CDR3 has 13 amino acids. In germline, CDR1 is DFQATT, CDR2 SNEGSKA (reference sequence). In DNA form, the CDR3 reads TGCAGTGCTAGAGACTTGCGAGGGTCTGAAGCTTTCTTT. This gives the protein CSARDLRGSEAFF.

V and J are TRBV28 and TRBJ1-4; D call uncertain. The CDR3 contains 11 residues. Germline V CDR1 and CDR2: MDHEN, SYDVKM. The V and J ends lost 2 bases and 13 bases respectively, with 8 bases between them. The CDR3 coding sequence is TGTGCCAGCAGTTTAAAAAAGGGACTGTTTTTT. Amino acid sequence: CASSLKKGLFF.

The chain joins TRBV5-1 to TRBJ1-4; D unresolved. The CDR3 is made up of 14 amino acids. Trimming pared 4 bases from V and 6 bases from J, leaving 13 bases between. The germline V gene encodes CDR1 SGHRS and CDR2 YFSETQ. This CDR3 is CASSPRSVYEKLFF. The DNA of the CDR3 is TGCGCCAGCAGCCCCAGGTCGGTTTATGAAAAACTGTTTTTT.

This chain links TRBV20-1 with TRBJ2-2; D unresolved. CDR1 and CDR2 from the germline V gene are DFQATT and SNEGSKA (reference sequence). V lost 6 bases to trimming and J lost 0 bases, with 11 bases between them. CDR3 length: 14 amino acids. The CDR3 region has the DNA TGCAGTGCCCTGGAAACAGCGAACACCGGGGAGCTGTTTTTT. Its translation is CSALETANTGELFF.

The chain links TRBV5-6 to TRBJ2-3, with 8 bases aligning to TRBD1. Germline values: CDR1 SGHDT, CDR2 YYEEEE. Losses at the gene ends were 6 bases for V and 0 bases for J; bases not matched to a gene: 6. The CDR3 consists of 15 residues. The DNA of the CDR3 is TGTGCCAGCAACGGCAGGGGGCCAAGCACAGATACGCAGTATTTT. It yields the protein CASNGRGPSTDTQYF.

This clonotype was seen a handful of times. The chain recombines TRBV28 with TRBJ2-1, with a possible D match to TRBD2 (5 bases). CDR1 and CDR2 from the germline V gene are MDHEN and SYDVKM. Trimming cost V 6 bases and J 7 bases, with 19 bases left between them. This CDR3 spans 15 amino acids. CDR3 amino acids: CASSLAVARWNEQFF. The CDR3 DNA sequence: TGTGCCAGCAGCCTCGCGGTAGCGCGTTGGAATGAGCAGTTCTTC.

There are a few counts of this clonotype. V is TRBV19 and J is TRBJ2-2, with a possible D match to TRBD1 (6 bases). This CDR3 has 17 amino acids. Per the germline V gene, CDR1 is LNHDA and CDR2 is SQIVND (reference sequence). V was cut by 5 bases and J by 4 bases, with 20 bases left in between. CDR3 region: CASSSARLRGGTGELFF. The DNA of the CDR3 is TGTGCCAGTAGTTCCGCTCGACTCAGGGGTGGCACCGGGGAGCTGTTTTTT.

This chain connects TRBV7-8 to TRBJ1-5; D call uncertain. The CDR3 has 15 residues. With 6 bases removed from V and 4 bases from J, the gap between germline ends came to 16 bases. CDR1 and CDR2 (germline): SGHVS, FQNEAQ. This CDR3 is CASSLSLVGNQPQHF. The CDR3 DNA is TGTGCCAGCAGTCTGAGTTTGGTTGGTAATCAGCCCCAGCATTTT.

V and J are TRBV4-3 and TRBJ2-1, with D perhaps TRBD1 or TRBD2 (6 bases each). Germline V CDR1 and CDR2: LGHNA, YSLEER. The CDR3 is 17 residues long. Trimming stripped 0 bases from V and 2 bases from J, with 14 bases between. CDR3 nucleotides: TGCGCCAGCAGCCAAGATAATAGGGGGGACCCCTACAATGAGCAGTTCTTC. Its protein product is CASSQDNRGDPYNEQFF.

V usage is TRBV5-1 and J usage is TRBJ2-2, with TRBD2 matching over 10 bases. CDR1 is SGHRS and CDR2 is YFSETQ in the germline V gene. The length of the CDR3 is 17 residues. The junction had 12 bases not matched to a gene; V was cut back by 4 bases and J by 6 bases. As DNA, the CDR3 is TGCGCCAGCAGCCTTTTATCCGGGACTAGCGCAGCCGGGGAGCTGTTTTTT. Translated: CASSLLSGTSAAGELFF.

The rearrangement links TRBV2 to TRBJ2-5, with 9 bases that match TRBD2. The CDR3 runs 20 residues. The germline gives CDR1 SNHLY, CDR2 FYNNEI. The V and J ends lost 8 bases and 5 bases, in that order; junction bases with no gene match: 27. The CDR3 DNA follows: TGTGCCAGCGAACCCGATATAAACCTTAGCGGGAGAGATACCGAGGAGACCCAGTACTTC. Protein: CASEPDINLSGRDTEETQYF.

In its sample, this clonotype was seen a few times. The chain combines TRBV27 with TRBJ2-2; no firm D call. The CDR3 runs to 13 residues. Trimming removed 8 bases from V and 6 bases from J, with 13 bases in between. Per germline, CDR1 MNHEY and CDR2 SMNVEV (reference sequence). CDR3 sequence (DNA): TGTGCCAGCGCCCTCGACTCGTCCGGGGAGCTGTTTTTT. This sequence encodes CASALDSSGELFF.

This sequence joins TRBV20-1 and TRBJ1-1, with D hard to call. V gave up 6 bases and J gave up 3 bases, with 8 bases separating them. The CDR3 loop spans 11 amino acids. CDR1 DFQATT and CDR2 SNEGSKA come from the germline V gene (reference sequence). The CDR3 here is CSAKTYTEAFF. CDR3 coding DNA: TGCAGTGCGAAGACCTACACTGAAGCTTTCTTT.

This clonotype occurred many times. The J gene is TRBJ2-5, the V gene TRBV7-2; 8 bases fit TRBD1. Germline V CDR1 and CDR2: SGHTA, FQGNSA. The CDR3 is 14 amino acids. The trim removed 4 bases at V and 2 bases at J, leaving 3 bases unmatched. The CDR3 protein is CASSSTGGQETQYF. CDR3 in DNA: TGTGCCAGCAGCTCAACAGGGGGGCAAGAGACCCAGTACTTC.

As DNA, the CDR3 is TGTGCCAGCAGTTACTCTATGAACCTAACCGGGCCGCATGACTATGGCTACACCTTC. It codes for CASSYSMNLTGPHDYGYTF. This chain uses TRBV6-2 or TRBV6-3 with TRBJ1-2; D is unclear. V gave up 0 bases and J gave up 3 bases, with 23 bases separating them. The CDR3 has 19 amino acids. Germline CDR1 is MNHEY and CDR2 is SVGEGT.

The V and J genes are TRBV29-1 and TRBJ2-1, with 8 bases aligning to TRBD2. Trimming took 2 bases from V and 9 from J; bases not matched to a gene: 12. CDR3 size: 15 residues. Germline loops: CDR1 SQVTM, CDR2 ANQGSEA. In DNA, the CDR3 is TGCAGCGTTGAAACCGGGGGACTAGGGGGTGGTGAGCAGTTCTTC. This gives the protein CSVETGGLGGGEQFF.

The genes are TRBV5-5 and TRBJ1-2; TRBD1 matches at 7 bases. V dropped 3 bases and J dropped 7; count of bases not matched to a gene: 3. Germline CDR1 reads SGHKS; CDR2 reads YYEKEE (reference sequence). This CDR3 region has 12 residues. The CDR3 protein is CASSSGQVGYTF. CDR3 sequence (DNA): TGTGCCAGCAGCTCAGGACAGGTTGGCTACACCTTC.

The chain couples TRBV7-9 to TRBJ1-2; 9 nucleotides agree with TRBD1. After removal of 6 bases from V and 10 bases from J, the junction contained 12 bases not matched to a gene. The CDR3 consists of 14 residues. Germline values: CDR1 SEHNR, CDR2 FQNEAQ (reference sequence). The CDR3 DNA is TGTGCCAGCAGTCCCTCCGGGACAGGGTTTGACTACACCTTC. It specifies CASSPSGTGFDYTF.

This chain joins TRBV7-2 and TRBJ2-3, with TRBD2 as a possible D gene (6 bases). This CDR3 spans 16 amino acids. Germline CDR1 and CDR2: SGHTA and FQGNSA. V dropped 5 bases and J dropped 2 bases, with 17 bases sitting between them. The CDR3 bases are TGTGCCAGCAGCCCCCAGTCTAGCGCATACACAGATACGCAGTATTTT. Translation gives CASSPQSSAYTDTQYF.

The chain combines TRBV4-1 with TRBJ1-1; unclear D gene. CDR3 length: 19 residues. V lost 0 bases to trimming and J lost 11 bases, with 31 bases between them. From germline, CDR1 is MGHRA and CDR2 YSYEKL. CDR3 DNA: TGCGCCAGCAGCCAAGACGACCTGCTTCGATCTCAGGACGGCCTTGGTGCTTTCTTT. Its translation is CASSQDDLLRSQDGLGAFF.

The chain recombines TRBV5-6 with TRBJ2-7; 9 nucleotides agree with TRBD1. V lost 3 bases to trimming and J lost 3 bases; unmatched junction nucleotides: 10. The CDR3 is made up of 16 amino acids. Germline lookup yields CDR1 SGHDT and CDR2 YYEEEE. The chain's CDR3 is CASSSGTGLPIYEQYF. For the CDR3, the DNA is TGTGCCAGCAGCTCCGGGACAGGGTTGCCTATCTACGAGCAGTACTTC.

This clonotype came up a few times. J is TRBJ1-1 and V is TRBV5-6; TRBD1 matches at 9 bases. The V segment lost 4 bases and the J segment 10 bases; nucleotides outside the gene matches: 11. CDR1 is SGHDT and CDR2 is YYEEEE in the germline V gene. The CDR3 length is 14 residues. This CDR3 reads CASSPVGDRVGAFF. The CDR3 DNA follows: TGTGCCAGCAGCCCGGTTGGGGACAGGGTTGGAGCTTTCTTT.

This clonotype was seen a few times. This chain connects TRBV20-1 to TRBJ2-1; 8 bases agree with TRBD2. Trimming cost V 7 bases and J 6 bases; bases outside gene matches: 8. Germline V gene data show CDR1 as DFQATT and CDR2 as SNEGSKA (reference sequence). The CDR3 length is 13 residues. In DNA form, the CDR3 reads TGCAGTGTTCCGGGACTAGTGTCCAATGAGCAGTTCTTC. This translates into CSVPGLVSNEQFF.

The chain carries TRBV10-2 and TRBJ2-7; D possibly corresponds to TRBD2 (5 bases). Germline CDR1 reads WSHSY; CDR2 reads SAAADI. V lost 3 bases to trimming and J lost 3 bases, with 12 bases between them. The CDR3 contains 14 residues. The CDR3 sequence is CASSDTRWDYEQYF. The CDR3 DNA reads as TGCGCCAGCAGTGATACTAGATGGGACTACGAGCAGTACTTC.